This TCR beta chain was observed in a study of beta chain features in type 1 diabetes. In the study overall: Examined across all samples were some 99 million sorted cells. Study-wide results and caveats: TCRB rearrangement may or may not be influenced by HLA type; here this remained unresolved. VDJ junctions from type 1 diabetes patients carried fewer insertions and larger deletions. TCRB CDR3 length was moderately but significantly reduced in all four CD4+ subsets of Type 1 diabetes patients.

About this clone itself: Its specificity is unknown.

V lost 6 bases and J 3 bases, leaving 12 bases between the germline ends. The CDR3 totals 13 residues. Germline V gene sequence: CDR1 MNHNY, CDR2 SVGAGI (reference sequence). The entirety of the isolated RNA underwent reverse transcription, so expressed TCRB transcripts were sequenced. The repertoire was sequenced with immunoSEQ multiplex PCR; TCRdb's copy has only in-frame clones and lacks some. The table has 600,000 to 750,000 clones, 9.5% to 15% seen once. Sequences were obtained from naive CD4+ T cells from blood. The clonotype originates from a man younger than 45 with type 1 diabetes. This rearrangement joins TRBV6-6 to TRBJ2-7, with D possibly called TRBD1 or TRBD2 (5 bases each). Here the CDR3 reads CASSPGTYYEQYF. CDR3 bases: TGTGCCAGCAGCCCCGGGACCTACTACGAGCAGTACTTC.